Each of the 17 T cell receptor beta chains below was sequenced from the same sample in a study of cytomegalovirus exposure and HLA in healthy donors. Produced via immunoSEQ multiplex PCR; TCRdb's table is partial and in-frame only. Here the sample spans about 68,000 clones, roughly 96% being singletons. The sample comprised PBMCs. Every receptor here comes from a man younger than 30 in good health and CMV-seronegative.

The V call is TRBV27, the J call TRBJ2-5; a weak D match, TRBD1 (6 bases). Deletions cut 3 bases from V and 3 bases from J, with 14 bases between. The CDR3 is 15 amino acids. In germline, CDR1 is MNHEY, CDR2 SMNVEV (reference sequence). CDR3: CASSFKGVLEETQYF. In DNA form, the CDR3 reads TGTGCCAGCAGTTTCAAGGGGGTGTTGGAAGAGACCCAGTACTTC.

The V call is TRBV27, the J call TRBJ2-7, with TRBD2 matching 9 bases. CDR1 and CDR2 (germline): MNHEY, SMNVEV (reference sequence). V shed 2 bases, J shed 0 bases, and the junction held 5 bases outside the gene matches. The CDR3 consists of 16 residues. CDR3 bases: TGTGCCAGCAGTTTAGGGGGTAGCGGGGGCTCCTACGAGCAGTACTTC. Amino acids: CASSLGGSGGSYEQYF.

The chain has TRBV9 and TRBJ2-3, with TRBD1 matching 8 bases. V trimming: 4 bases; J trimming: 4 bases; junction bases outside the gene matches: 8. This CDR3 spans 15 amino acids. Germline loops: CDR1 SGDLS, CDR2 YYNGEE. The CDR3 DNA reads TGTGCCAGCAGCCCGCGTCAACAGGGGGCAGATACGCAGTATTTT. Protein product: CASSPRQQGADTQYF.

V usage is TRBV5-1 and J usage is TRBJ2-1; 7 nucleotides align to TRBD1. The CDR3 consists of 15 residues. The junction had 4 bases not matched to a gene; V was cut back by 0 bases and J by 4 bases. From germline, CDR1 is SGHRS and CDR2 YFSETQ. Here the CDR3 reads CASSLERQGYNEQFF. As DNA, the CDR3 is TGCGCCAGCAGCTTGGAGCGACAGGGATACAATGAGCAGTTCTTC.

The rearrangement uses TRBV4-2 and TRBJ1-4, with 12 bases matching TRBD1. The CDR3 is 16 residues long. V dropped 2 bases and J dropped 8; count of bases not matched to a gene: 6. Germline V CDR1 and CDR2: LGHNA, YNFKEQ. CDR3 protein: CASSQIPGTGGEKLFF. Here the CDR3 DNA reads TGTGCCAGCAGCCAAATCCCCGGGACAGGGGGCGAAAAACTGTTTTTT.

The CDR3 loop reads CASSLVTGVSGYEQYF. As DNA, the CDR3 is TGTGCCAGCAGCTTAGTTACCGGGGTCTCGGGCTACGAGCAGTACTTC. V gene TRBV11-2 combines with J gene TRBJ2-7, with a possible D match to TRBD2 (5 bases). Germline assignment: CDR1 SGHAT and CDR2 FQNNGV. This CDR3 has 16 residues. With 1 base removed from V and 3 bases from J, the gap between germline ends came to 16 bases.

The CDR3 nucleotides read TGTGCCAGCAGCCCGACTAGCGGCTTCCTAGCCGAGCAGTACTTC. As protein: CASSPTSGFLAEQYF. The V and J genes are TRBV11-3 and TRBJ2-7; 9 bases map to TRBD2. J was trimmed by 6 bases and V by 5 bases; bases with no gene match: 11. Germline CDR1 SGHNT, CDR2 YENEEA. The CDR3 loop spans 15 amino acids.

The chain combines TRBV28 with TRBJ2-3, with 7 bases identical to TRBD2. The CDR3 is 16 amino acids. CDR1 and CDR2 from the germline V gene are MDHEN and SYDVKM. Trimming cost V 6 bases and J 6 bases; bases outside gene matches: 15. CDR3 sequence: CASSRLMGTTFDTQYF. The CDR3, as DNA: TGTGCCAGCAGCCGGTTAATGGGGACTACCTTCGATACGCAGTATTTT.

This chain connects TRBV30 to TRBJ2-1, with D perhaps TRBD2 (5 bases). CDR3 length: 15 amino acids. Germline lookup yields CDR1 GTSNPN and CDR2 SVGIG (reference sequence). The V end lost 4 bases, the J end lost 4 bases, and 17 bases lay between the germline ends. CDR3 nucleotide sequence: TGTGCCTGGATCCCGAGGGCTAGCCTATACAATGAGCAGTTCTTC. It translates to CAWIPRASLYNEQFF.

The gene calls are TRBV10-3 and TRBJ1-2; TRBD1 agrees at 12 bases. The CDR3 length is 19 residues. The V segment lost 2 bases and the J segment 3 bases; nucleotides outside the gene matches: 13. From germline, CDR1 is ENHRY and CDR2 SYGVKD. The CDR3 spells CAISEPFPGTGGEDYGYTF. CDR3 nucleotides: TGTGCCATCAGTGAGCCCTTTCCCGGGACAGGGGGCGAAGACTATGGCTACACCTTC.

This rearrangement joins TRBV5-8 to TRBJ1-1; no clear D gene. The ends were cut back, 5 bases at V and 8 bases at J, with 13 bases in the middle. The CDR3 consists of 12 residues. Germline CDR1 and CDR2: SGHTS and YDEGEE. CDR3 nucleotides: TGTGCCAGCAGGGCGGTCCAAAGGGAAGCTTTCTTT. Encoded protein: CASRAVQREAFF.

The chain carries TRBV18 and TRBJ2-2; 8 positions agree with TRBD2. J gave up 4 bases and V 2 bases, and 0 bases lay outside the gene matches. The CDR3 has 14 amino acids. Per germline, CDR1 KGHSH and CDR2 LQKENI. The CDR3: CASSPGTSTGELFF. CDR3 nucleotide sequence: TGTGCCAGCTCACCAGGGACTAGCACCGGGGAGCTGTTTTTT.

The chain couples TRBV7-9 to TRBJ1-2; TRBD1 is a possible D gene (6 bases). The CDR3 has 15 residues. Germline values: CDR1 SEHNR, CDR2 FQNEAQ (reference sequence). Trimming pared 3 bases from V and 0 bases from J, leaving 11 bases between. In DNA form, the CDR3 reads TGTGCCAGCAGCTTTGCAGGGGATGCTAACTATGGCTACACCTTC. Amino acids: CASSFAGDANYGYTF.

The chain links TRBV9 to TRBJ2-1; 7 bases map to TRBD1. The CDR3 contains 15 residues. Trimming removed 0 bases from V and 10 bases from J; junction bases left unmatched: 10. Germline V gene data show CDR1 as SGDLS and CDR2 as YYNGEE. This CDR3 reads CASSVDPDRAWEQFF. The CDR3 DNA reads TGTGCCAGCAGCGTAGACCCAGACAGGGCTTGGGAGCAGTTCTTC.

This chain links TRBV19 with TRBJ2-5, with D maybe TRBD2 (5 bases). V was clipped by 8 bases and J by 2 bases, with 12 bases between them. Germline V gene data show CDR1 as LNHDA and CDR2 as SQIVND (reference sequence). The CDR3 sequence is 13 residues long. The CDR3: CASALSVQETQYF. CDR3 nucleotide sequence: TGTGCCAGTGCCCTTAGCGTACAAGAGACCCAGTACTTC.

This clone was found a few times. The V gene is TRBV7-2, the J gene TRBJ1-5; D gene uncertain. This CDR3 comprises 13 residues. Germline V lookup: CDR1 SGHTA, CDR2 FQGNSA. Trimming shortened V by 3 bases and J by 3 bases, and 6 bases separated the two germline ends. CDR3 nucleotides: TGTGCCAGCAGCTTGGCCAACAATCAGCCCCAGCATTTT. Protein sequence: CASSLANNQPQHF.

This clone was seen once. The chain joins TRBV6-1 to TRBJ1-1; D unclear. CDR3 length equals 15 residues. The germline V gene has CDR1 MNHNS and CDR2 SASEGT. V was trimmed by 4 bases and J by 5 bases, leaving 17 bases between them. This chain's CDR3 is CASSGRRLAGTEAFF. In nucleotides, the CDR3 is TGTGCCAGCAGTGGGCGACGTCTAGCGGGTACTGAAGCTTTCTTT.